This T cell receptor (beta chain) is from a study of blood T cell repertoires in COVID-19. Study summary: Sample material is recorded as cDNA or gDNA derived from T cells, B-cell-depleted T cells, or PBMCs.

In the original workflow: Counts of nucleated cells, estimated from reference gene primer amplification, were obtained. Some clones are missing from TCRdb's copy, which holds only in-frame ones; the method was immunoSEQ multiplex PCR. V, J and clone size derive from that table, while D and trimming were established from the DNA sequence. The table has a few hundred thousand clones, approximately 85% seen once. Germline CDR1 is MNHEY and CDR2 is SMNVEV (reference sequence). This CDR3 contains 15 residues. Trimming stripped 3 bases from V and 2 bases from J, with 12 bases between. The sequencing sample was made of PBMCs or T cells enriched from blood (not recorded which). The sequence was collected from a woman in her twenties or thirties who had recovered from COVID-19. The chain carries TRBV27 and TRBJ2-3, with D hard to call. The CDR3 is CASSFYGVNTDTQYF. In DNA, the CDR3 is TGTGCCAGCAGTTTCTACGGAGTGAACACAGATACGCAGTATTTT.